This TCR beta chain is drawn from a study of blood T cell repertoires in COVID-19 (dated by TCRdb to about 2020). Describing the broader study: The collaborator samples originated in the United States, Italy and Spain and spanned the acute and convalescent phases of COVID-19. The material from the prospective study consisted of cDNA or gDNA derived from T cells, B-cell-depleted T cells, or PBMCs. Deeply sampled blood TCRbeta repertoires from subjects exposed to, actively infected with, or recovered from COVID-19 were included in the dataset. The repertoires were released in a freely available public database meant as a resource for research on the immune response to SARS-CoV-2. The samples were drawn from two sources: the first 160 participants of the ongoing ImmuneRACE study, and 1,000 to 1,500 subjects contributed by 6 global collaborators. Nearly every sample came with metadata listing a de-identified subject ID, COVID-19 status, age in years and sex. HLA class I and class II types, where available, came from metadata supplied by the sample provider rather than from assay-based typing.

Inclusive of the bounding cysteine and phenylalanine, the CDR3 is 15 residues long. This entry keeps only the CDR3 DNA: 45 bases, framed from base 1. The trim is 0 bases for V and 1 base for J, with a gap of 9 bases between the germline ends. The germline V gene encodes CDR1 MNHEY and CDR2 SVGEGT. Results and caveats for the whole study, not just this receptor: The quantity of clinical and demographic metadata differed by source and by participant and was supplied without curation.

Samples from volunteer blood donors who had recovered from COVID-19 were contributed by a second Seattle source. The collaborating institutions used their own protocols to collect whole blood in K2EDTA tubes. Collaborator samples were shipped for TCRbeta analysis as frozen whole blood, isolated PBMCs, or DNA extracted from either sample type. TCRbeta CDR3 regions were amplified from genomic DNA by means of the immunoSEQ Assay, a bias-controlled multiplex PCR. The published analysis was carried out like this. The number of nucleated cells in each sample was estimated from the amplification of reference gene primers within the assay. To quantify the absolute abundance of each unique TCRbeta CDR3 rearrangement, sequence reads were collapsed and filtered. Productive Simpson clonality was computed per sample as the square root of Simpson's diversity index over productive rearrangements. In its TCRdb copy, this immuneACCESS table keeps in-frame sequences only and misses some clones. Where compared with another copy, unresolved V genes explain less than half of these, and the others have no known cause. The D gene and trimming were derived from the DNA, and the V and J assignments and clone size from that table. Counted in this sample were approximately 310,000 clones; around 87% of them appeared once. Of the sample, approximately 7.8% is held by the ten largest clones.

To note about this clone: Its cognate antigen has yet to be identified. Qualities for individual bases were not recorded, and no much larger clone is one base off.

The chain links TRBV6-2 or TRBV6-3 with TRBJ2-5; confidence is insufficient to name the D gene. The sequenced sample was peripheral blood. This receptor was taken from a woman between 50 and 59 years old who had recovered from COVID-19. The DNA reads TGTGCCAGCAGTTACTCTTTGGCCGCCCAAGAGACCCAGTACTTC. This translates into CASSYSLAAQETQYF.